What follows is one TCR beta chain and its context. The germline V gene encodes CDR1 MNHEY and CDR2 SVGEGT. The CDR3 length is 15 residues. Trimming took 4 bases from V and 0 from J; bases not matched to a gene: 3. The sample belongs to a study of blood T cell repertoires in COVID-19. Study-level information: Samples taken during acute and convalescent COVID-19 were collected in the United States, Italy and Spain.

Original methodology: Estimated nucleated cell counts came from reference gene primer amplification. Using immunoSEQ multiplex PCR, the repertoire was profiled, and TCRdb retains in-frame clones only, with some absent. For V, J and clone size, that table is used; D and trimming come from the DNA. The sample lists some 71,000 clones; 81% were seen once. Sequenced material: peripheral blood. This sequence joins TRBV6-2 or TRBV6-3 and TRBJ2-7; TRBD2 matches 10 bases. The receptor's source is a woman aged 70-85 years with acute or convalescent COVID-19. CDR3 sequence (DNA): TGTGCCAGCAGTTTACTAGCGGGACCCTCCTACGAGCAGTACTTC. Translated, it gives CASSLLAGPSYEQYF.